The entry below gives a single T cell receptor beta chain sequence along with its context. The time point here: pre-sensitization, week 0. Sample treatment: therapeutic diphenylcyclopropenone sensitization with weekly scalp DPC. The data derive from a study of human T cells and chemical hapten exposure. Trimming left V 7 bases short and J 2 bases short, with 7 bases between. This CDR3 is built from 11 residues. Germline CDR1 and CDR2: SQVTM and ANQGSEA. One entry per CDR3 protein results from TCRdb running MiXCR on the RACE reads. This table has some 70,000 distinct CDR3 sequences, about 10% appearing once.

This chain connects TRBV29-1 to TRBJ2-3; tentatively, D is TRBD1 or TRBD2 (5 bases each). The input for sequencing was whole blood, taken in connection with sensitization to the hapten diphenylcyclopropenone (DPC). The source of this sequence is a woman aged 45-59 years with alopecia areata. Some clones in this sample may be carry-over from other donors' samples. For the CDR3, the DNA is TGCAGCGGAGGGGACACAGATACGCAGTATTTT. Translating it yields CSGGDTDTQYF.